A selection of T cell receptor beta chains follows, all from one sample in a study of cytomegalovirus exposure and HLA in healthy donors. Assay: immunoSEQ multiplex PCR; the TCRdb copy retains only in-frame clones and omits some. The sample has roughly 110,000 clones; 88% are singletons. The sequencing input was PBMCs. The source is a woman aged 18 to 35 in good health and CMV-seropositive. Each CDR3 is given with its conserved first and last residue. D genes are given only for firm matches. The size field is filled for only some rows; it gives once, few, many or a size class.

clone_size	v_call	d_call	j_call	cdr3_nt	cdr3_aa
NA	TRBV14	NA	TRBJ1-2	TGTGCCAGCAGCCTAAGGGACACAAAGTACTATGGCTACACCTTC	CASSLRDTKYYGYTF
NA	TRBV4-2	NA	TRBJ1-4	TGTGCCAGCAGCCCACGACAGGCTTACGAAAAACTGTTTTTT	CASSPRQAYEKLFF
NA	TRBV7-9	NA	TRBJ1-3	TGTGCCAGCAGCTTAGGGACAGTATCTGGAAACACCATATATTTT	CASSLGTVSGNTIYF
NA	TRBV7-9	NA	TRBJ2-2	TGTGCCAGCAGCCCCCGTTCAGGGAACACCGGGGAGCTGTTTTTT	CASSPRSGNTGELFF
NA	TRBV12-2	NA	TRBJ1-2	TGTGCAAGTCGCTTCGTCACAGTAGGTGGCTACACCTTC	CASRFVTVGGYTF
NA	TRBV2	NA	TRBJ2-7	TGTGCCAGCAGTGACCGACCTCAGGGGAGGGGGGTGCAGTACTTC	CASSDRPQGRGVQYF
NA	TRBV2	NA	TRBJ2-3	TGTGCCAGCAGTGAAGAGACTACTAGCACAGATACGCAGTATTTT	CASSEETTSTDTQYF
NA	TRBV6-6	NA	TRBJ1-5	TGTGCCAGCAGTCCCGACACCCAGCCCCAGCATTTT	CASSPDTQPQHF
NA	TRBV28	NA	TRBJ1-2	TGTGCCAGCAGTTTGAGATCTAACTATGGCTACACCTTC	CASSLRSNYGYTF
NA	TRBV28	NA	TRBJ1-4	TGTGCCAGCAGTTTATCTCCTTCCCCTTTAGCTGAAAAACTGTTTTTT	CASSLSPSPLAEKLFF
NA	TRBV5-6	TRBD1	TRBJ1-2	TGTGCCAGCAGCTCGGGGACAGAGCCTCGGGGCTACACCTTC	CASSSGTEPRGYTF
NA	TRBV4-1	NA	TRBJ2-2	TGCGCCAGCAGCCCGAGTAACACCGGGGAGCTGTTTTTT	CASSPSNTGELFF
NA	TRBV10-1	NA	TRBJ1-4	TGCGCCAGCAGTGAAGGGGCTGAAAAACTGTTTTTT	CASSEGAEKLFF
few	TRBV7-9	TRBD1	TRBJ1-2	TGTGCCAGCAGCCCTAGTGGACAGGCAGGCTATGGCTACACCTTC	CASSPSGQAGYGYTF
NA	TRBV5-4	NA	TRBJ1-2	TGTGCCAGCAGCTTGGGGGGGGAGGGGAACTATGGCTACACCTTC	CASSLGGEGNYGYTF
NA	TRBV6-1	TRBD1	TRBJ1-1	TGTGCCAGCGGGCTGGACAGGGGGTCTGAAGCTTTCTTT	CASGLDRGSEAFF
NA	TRBV15	TRBD1	TRBJ1-5	TGTGCCACCAGCCAGGACAGGGTTGTCTATCAGCCCCAGCATTTT	CATSQDRVVYQPQHF
NA	TRBV5-4	TRBD1	TRBJ1-6	TGTGCCAGCAGCGCCGGGACAGGGTCCTTTTCACCCCTCCACTTT	CASSAGTGSFSPLHF
NA	TRBV7-8	TRBD1	TRBJ2-7	TGTGCCAGCAGCTCGGACAGGCTTGAAAAGGAGCAGTACTTC	CASSSDRLEKEQYF
NA	TRBV10-3	NA	TRBJ1-5	TGTGCCATCGGGGGGAGCGGGAACGAGCCCCAGCATTTT	CAIGGSGNEPQHF
NA	TRBV6-1	TRBD2	TRBJ2-3	TGTGCCAGCAGTGAATCGATAGCGGGGGGGCGAACAGATACGCAGTATTTT	CASSESIAGGRTDTQYF
few	TRBV2	NA	TRBJ1-5	TGTGCCAGCAGTGTAATTGGCAATCAGCCCCAGCATTTT	CASSVIGNQPQHF
NA	TRBV28	TRBD1	TRBJ1-4	TGTGCCAGCCGTTCAGGGGGAGTTAATGAAAAACTGTTTTTT	CASRSGGVNEKLFF
NA	TRBV15	TRBD1	TRBJ2-7	TGTGCCACCAGCAGAGAGAGACAGGGACCCTACGAGCAGTACTTC	CATSRERQGPYEQYF
NA	TRBV11-3	NA	TRBJ1-1	TGTGCCAGCAGCTTAAACCATCAGTTGAACACTGAAGCTTTCTTT	CASSLNHQLNTEAFF
few	TRBV20-1	NA	TRBJ2-7	TGCAGTTGGGGCGATGAGCAGTACTTC	CSWGDEQYF
NA	TRBV7-9	TRBD1	TRBJ2-5	TGTGCCAGCAGTTCGGGGACAGGGCTCCAGTACTTC	CASSSGTGLQYF
NA	TRBV6-6	NA	TRBJ2-1	TGTGCCAGCAGTAAAACACAGGGTTTGAATTACAATGAGCAGTTCTTC	CASSKTQGLNYNEQFF
NA	TRBV4-1	NA	TRBJ2-3	TGCGCCAGCAGCCAAGAGACCCTCGGGGGCACAGATACGCAGTATTTT	CASSQETLGGTDTQYF
NA	TRBV4-1	NA	TRBJ1-1	TGCGCCAGCAGCCAAGATAGTTTGGAGGGTATCTTCACTGAAGCTTTCTTT	CASSQDSLEGIFTEAFF
NA	TRBV7-9	NA	TRBJ1-6	TGTGCCAGCAGCGGTCAGGGGCCGAGCTCCTATAATTCACCCCTCCACTTT	CASSGQGPSSYNSPLHF
NA	TRBV10-1	NA	TRBJ2-5	TGCGCCAGCAGTGACTGGACAAGCCAAGAGACCCAGTACTTC	CASSDWTSQETQYF
NA	TRBV9	TRBD1	TRBJ1-4	TGTGCCAGCAGCGGAGAGACAGGGGGTCGTGAAAAACTGTTTTTT	CASSGETGGREKLFF
few	TRBV5-4	TRBD1	TRBJ1-2	TGTGCCAGCAGCTTAGGACAGGGGACTGGCTCTGGCTACACCTTC	CASSLGQGTGSGYTF
NA	TRBV6-1	TRBD2	TRBJ2-1	TGTGCCAGCAGAGAACCGGGACTAGCTGTGGGGTATGAGCAGTTCTTC	CASREPGLAVGYEQFF
once	TRBV9	TRBD1	TRBJ1-3	TGTGCCAGCAGCCCCCGGGACAGCAACCCCTCTGGAAACACCATATATTTT	CASSPRDSNPSGNTIYF
NA	TRBV15	TRBD1	TRBJ1-5	TGTGCCACCAGCAGAGGCGGGACAGACTATAATAGCAATCAGCCCCAGCATTTT	CATSRGGTDYNSNQPQHF
NA	TRBV2	TRBD1	TRBJ1-2	TGTGCCAGCAGTGACGACAGGGGTTCGAGCGGCTACACCTTC	CASSDDRGSSGYTF
once	TRBV11-2	TRBD2	TRBJ2-1	TGTGCCAGCAGCCCACGGAGGCTAGCGGGGGGGCCCTCCTACAATGAGCAGTTCTTC	CASSPRRLAGGPSYNEQFF
once	TRBV28	TRBD1	TRBJ2-2	TGTGCCAGCAGTGGGGACAGGGGGGCGAACACCGGGGAGCTGTTTTTT	CASSGDRGANTGELFF
NA	TRBV19	NA	TRBJ1-1	TGTGCCAGTAGTAGGATGGACACTCCGAACACTGAAGCTTTCTTT	CASSRMDTPNTEAFF
NA	TRBV25-1	TRBD1	TRBJ1-5	TGTGCCAGCAGTGAGACAGGGGACAGTCAGCCCCAGCATTTT	CASSETGDSQPQHF
NA	TRBV27	TRBD1	TRBJ2-2	TGTGCCAGCAGCCACCGGGACAGGGCTGCCGGGGAGCTGTTTTTT	CASSHRDRAAGELFF
NA	TRBV4-2	NA	TRBJ1-3	TGTGCCAGCAGCCAAAGTCGACAGAAGAGCTCTGGAAACACCATATATTTT	CASSQSRQKSSGNTIYF